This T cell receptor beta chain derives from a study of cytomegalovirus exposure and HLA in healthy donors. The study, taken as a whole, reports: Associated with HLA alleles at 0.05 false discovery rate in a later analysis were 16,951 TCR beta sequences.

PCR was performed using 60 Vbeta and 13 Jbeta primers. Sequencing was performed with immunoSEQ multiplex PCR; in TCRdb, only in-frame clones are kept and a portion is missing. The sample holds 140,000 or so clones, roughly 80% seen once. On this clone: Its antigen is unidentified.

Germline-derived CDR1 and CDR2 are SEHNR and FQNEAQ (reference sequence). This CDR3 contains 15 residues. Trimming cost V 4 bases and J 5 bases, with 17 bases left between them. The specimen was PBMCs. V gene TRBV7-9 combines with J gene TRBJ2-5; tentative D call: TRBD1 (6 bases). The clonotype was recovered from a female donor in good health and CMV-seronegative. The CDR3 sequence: CASSWGNRVGETQYF. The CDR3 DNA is TGTGCCAGCAGCTGGGGAAACAGGGTAGGGGAGACCCAGTACTTC.